The 20 T cell receptor beta chains below all came from one sample that was sequenced in a study of blood T cell repertoires in COVID-19. This table comes from immunoSEQ multiplex PCR, and its TCRdb copy is limited to in-frame clones, with some not included. The sample records about 76,000 clones, almost 85% being singletons. The specimen sequenced was peripheral blood. These receptors all stem from a man aged 45-65 years with COVID-19, enrolled during active disease.

V gene TRBV4-2 combines with J gene TRBJ2-1; 8 bases fit TRBD1. The V gene's germline CDR1 is LGHNA and CDR2 YNFKEQ. The CDR3 runs 13 residues. V shed 4 bases and J 8 bases; nucleotides not matched to a gene: 4. As DNA, the CDR3 is TGTGCCAGCAGCCGGGACAGGAGCGATGAGCAGTTCTTC. This translates into CASSRDRSDEQFF.

CDR3 in DNA: TGTGCCAGTAGTATAGAGGGCAGCACTGAAGCTTTCTTT. Protein sequence: CASSIEGSTEAFF. The chain has TRBV19 and TRBJ1-1, with unresolved D. Per germline, CDR1 LNHDA and CDR2 SQIVND (reference sequence). CDR3 length: 13 residues. V was clipped by 0 bases and J by 4 bases, with 6 bases between them. Full variable domain (missing parts from reference TRBV19 and TRBJ1-1): DGGITQSPKYLFRKEGQNVTLSCEQNLNHDAMYWYRQDPGQGLRLIYYSQIVNDFQKGDIAEGYSVSREKKESFPLTVTSAQKNPTAFYLCASSIEGSTEAFFGQGTRLTVV.

This clone was picked up a small number of times. The chain uses TRBV6-1 and TRBJ2-7, with D maybe TRBD2 (6 bases). The germline gives CDR1 MNHNS, CDR2 SASEGT. The CDR3 is 15 amino acids. Deletions cut 1 base from V and 1 base from J, with 11 bases between. CDR3 protein: CASSEGGDSSYEQYF. The CDR3 coding sequence is TGTGCCAGCAGTGAAGGTGGGGACTCTTCCTACGAGCAGTACTTC.

The chain has TRBV3-1 (or the pseudogene TRBV3-2) and TRBJ1-5; the match to TRBD1 covers 7 bases. Germline CDR1 is LGHDT and CDR2 is YNNKEL (reference sequence). The CDR3 is 15 amino acids. V dropped 3 bases and J dropped 6; count of bases not matched to a gene: 8. In DNA, the CDR3 is TGTGCCAGCAGCCACCGGACAGGTCTCTCTCAGCCCCAGCATTTT. Translated, it gives CASSHRTGLSQPQHF.

The rearrangement links TRBV11-2 to TRBJ2-3; 10 bases line up with TRBD2. The CDR3 has 16 amino acids. From germline, CDR1 is SGHAT and CDR2 FQNNGV. V lost 2 bases to trimming and J lost 1 base; unmatched junction nucleotides: 3. The CDR3 nucleotides are TGTGCCAGCAGCTTATACGGGACTAGCGGCACAGATACGCAGTATTTT. This sequence encodes CASSLYGTSGTDTQYF.

V gene TRBV7-2 combines with J gene TRBJ2-6; D not certain. The CDR3 totals 18 residues. Trimming pared 4 bases from V and 0 bases from J, leaving 16 bases between. Germline V gives CDR1 SGHTA, CDR2 FQGNSA. The CDR3 sequence is CASSSPGLWSSGANVLTF. As DNA, the CDR3 is TGTGCCAGCAGCTCGCCTGGGTTATGGAGCTCTGGGGCCAACGTCCTGACTTTC.

This rearrangement joins TRBV2 to TRBJ1-1, with 7 bases matching TRBD1. The CDR3 has 13 residues. Germline V gene data show CDR1 as SNHLY and CDR2 as FYNNEI. J gave up 5 bases and V 9 bases, and 9 bases lay outside the gene matches. In DNA, the CDR3 is TGTGCCAGGACCGGGACAGAGAGGACTGAAGCTTTCTTT. Its translation: CARTGTERTEAFF.

The J gene is TRBJ1-1, the V gene TRBV5-4; a possible D gene is TRBD1 (6 bases). Germline assignment: CDR1 SGHNT and CDR2 YYREEE (reference sequence). This CDR3 comprises 15 residues. Deletions cut 0 bases from V and 2 bases from J, with 11 bases between. Here the CDR3 DNA reads TGTGCCAGCAGCTTGGTAGGACAGCGTAACACTGAAGCTTTCTTT. This gives the protein CASSLVGQRNTEAFF.

The V and J genes are TRBV6-5 and TRBJ2-7, with D unclear. The CDR3 has 12 amino acids. Trimming took 6 bases from V and 2 from J, leaving 8 bases between them. CDR1 and CDR2 from the germline V gene are MNHEY and SVGAGI. In nucleotides, the CDR3 is TGTGCCAGCAGGGGCAACGCCTACGAGCAGTACTTC. Protein: CASRGNAYEQYF.

The chain recombines TRBV30 with TRBJ1-2; TRBD1 aligns across 12 bases. V dropped 2 bases and J dropped 7; count of bases not matched to a gene: 8. Germline V gene data show CDR1 as GTSNPN and CDR2 as SVGIG (reference sequence). This CDR3 region has 15 residues. In DNA form, the CDR3 reads TGTGCCTGGAGTCACAGACCGGGACAGGGGGCTGGCTACACCTTC. Translation: CAWSHRPGQGAGYTF.

The chain combines TRBV30 with TRBJ2-3, with 7 bases identical to TRBD1. CDR1 and CDR2 (germline): GTSNPN, SVGIG (reference sequence). Trimming at V came to 5 bases and at J to 0 bases, leaving 5 bases not matched to a gene. The CDR3 is made up of 14 amino acids. The CDR3 loop reads CAWATGASTDTQYF. DNA for the CDR3: TGTGCCTGGGCTACAGGGGCTAGCACAGATACGCAGTATTTT.

A single count supports this clone. The rearrangement joins TRBV14 to TRBJ1-6; weak D call: TRBD1 (5 bases). The CDR3 runs 16 residues. Trimming shortened V by 2 bases and J by 7 bases, and 15 bases separated the two germline ends. CDR1 and CDR2 from the germline V gene are SGHDN and FVKESK. CDR3 DNA: TGTGCCAGCAGCCAATCTCAGGGTGGAAAGAATTCACCCCTCCACTTT. The encoded protein is CASSQSQGGKNSPLHF.

This clone was detected many times. This chain connects TRBV9 to TRBJ1-2; possibly TRBD1 for D (5 bases). Germline-derived CDR1 and CDR2 are SGDLS and YYNGEE. CDR3 length: 14 amino acids. The germline V and J ends were trimmed by 4 bases and 0 bases, with 10 bases remaining between them. The CDR3 reads CASSKQVSNYGYTF. CDR3 nucleotide sequence: TGTGCCAGCAGCAAACAGGTGTCTAACTATGGCTACACCTTC.

The chain uses TRBV28 and TRBJ2-7, with 8 bases lining up with TRBD1. CDR3 length: 14 residues. The germline CDR1 and CDR2 sequences are MDHEN and SYDVKM. V lost 8 bases and J lost 8; bases outside the gene matches: 14. The CDR3 sequence: CASLSGTGVQKQYF. The DNA of the CDR3 is TGTGCCAGCCTGTCCGGGACAGGAGTTCAGAAGCAGTACTTC.

There are a few counts of this clone. The chain couples TRBV4-2 to TRBJ2-7; 14 nucleotides agree with TRBD2. The germline CDR1 and CDR2 sequences are LGHNA and YNFKEQ. The CDR3 covers 16 residues. Germline trimming cut 3 bases from V and 2 bases from J; bases unmatched to any gene: 3. The CDR3 DNA reads as TGTGCCAGCAGCCAGGCGACTAGCGGGAGGGCCTACGAGCAGTACTTC. Encoded protein: CASSQATSGRAYEQYF.

The CDR3 protein is CASSPLAGGANVLTF. The DNA for the CDR3 is TGTGCCAGCAGCCCACTAGCTGGTGGGGCCAACGTCCTGACTTTC. This sequence joins TRBV5-6 and TRBJ2-6, with D maybe TRBD2 (6 bases). Germline lookup yields CDR1 SGHDT and CDR2 YYEEEE. Trimming took off 4 bases at V and 3 bases at J, with 11 bases between the two ends. There are 15 residues in the CDR3.

The chain links TRBV6-1 to TRBJ2-1; 8 nucleotides align to TRBD2. CDR1 is MNHNS and CDR2 is SASEGT in the germline V gene. The trim removed 1 base at V and 2 bases at J, leaving 4 bases unmatched. CDR3 length equals 16 residues. The DNA for the CDR3 is TGTGCCAGCAGTGAAGAGACAGCGGGAGCCTACAATGAGCAGTTCTTC. Its translation: CASSEETAGAYNEQFF.

The chain joins TRBV7-9 to TRBJ2-4, with D possibly matching TRBD2 (6 bases). Germline values: CDR1 SEHNR, CDR2 FQNEAQ (reference sequence). The CDR3 contains 17 residues. Between the trimmed V and J ends, which lost 3 bases and 8 bases, there was a span of 23 bases. The CDR3 DNA sequence: TGTGCCAGCAGCTTTACCCCCCCGGGGACTGCTCAAGACATTCAGTACTTC. It specifies CASSFTPPGTAQDIQYF.

V is TRBV6-5 and J is TRBJ1-5; 9 bases map to TRBD1. Per germline, CDR1 MNHEY and CDR2 SVGAGI. The CDR3 length is 13 residues. V was pared by 6 bases and J by 7 bases, with 4 bases of the junction left unmatched. The CDR3: CASSPQGAQPQHF. In DNA, the CDR3 is TGTGCCAGCAGCCCACAGGGGGCCCAGCCCCAGCATTTT.

This sequence joins TRBV5-1 and TRBJ2-5; tentative D call: TRBD1 (5 bases). Trimming cost V 4 bases and J 4 bases, with 17 bases left between them. This CDR3 region has 15 residues. The V gene's germline CDR1 is SGHRS and CDR2 YFSETQ. Here the CDR3 reads CASSPVAQGGETQYF. Written as DNA, the CDR3 is TGCGCCAGCAGCCCGGTAGCCCAGGGTGGAGAGACCCAGTACTTC.